This T cell receptor (beta chain) was captured by sequencing in a study of cytomegalovirus exposure and HLA in healthy donors. Study background: Earlier findings included more than 95 million unique TCR beta sequences obtained from about 180 million T cells.

As for this clone: Its antigen is undetermined.

Regarding the study as a whole: Versus the roughly 670-donor mean, an Asian-associated ancestry cluster reportedly showed fewer N-insertions in a later analysis.

This CDR3 spans 14 amino acids. CDR1 and CDR2 from the germline V gene are MNHEY and SVGAGI. Trimming shortened V by 7 bases and J by 11 bases, and 22 bases separated the two germline ends. PCR involved 60 Vbeta and 13 Jbeta primers. Only in-frame clones appear in the TCRdb table, and some are missing; sequencing was by immunoSEQ multiplex PCR. The table shows about 170,000 clones, with approximately 81% occurring only once. Sequences were obtained from PBMCs. The rearrangement joins TRBV6-5 to TRBJ2-3; tentative D call: TRBD2 (6 bases). This receptor was taken from a male donor in good health and CMV-seronegative. CDR3 protein: CASTPGLRSSRQYF. CDR3 DNA sequence: TGTGCCAGCACCCCGGGACTCCGCTCATCGAGGCAGTATTTT.